This record concerns one T cell receptor (beta chain) sequence. This sample stems from a study of blood T cell repertoires in COVID-19. The V end lost 4 bases, the J end lost 1 base, and 10 bases lay between the germline ends. In germline, CDR1 is LGHDT, CDR2 YNNKEL (reference sequence). The CDR3 has 14 residues. Some clones are missing from TCRdb's copy, which holds only in-frame ones; the method was immunoSEQ multiplex PCR. The table records 450,000 or so clones, 90% of them present only once. The source is a man younger than 35 who had recovered from COVID-19. The sample comprised PBMCs or T cells enriched from blood (not recorded which). The chain combines TRBV3-1 (or the pseudogene TRBV3-2) with TRBJ1-1; TRBD1 is a possible D gene (5 bases). CDR3 coding DNA: TGTGCCAGCAGCCCGGGGGGGTCGAACACTGAAGCTTTCTTT. Translating it yields CASSPGGSNTEAFF.